The 22 T cell receptor beta chains below all came from one sample that was sequenced in a study of blood T cell repertoires in COVID-19. Libraries were prepared by immunoSEQ multiplex PCR; TCRdb keeps only in-frame clonotypes and omits some of them. The sample has approximately 300,000 clones, over 75% seen once. Sequenced: PBMCs or T cells enriched from blood (not recorded which). Receptor source: a woman aged 25 to 39 who had recovered from COVID-19.

This sequence joins TRBV19 and TRBJ1-5; D unclear. This CDR3 is 13 amino acids long. The V and J ends lost 6 bases and 5 bases respectively, with 11 bases between them. The germline gives CDR1 LNHDA, CDR2 SQIVND (reference sequence). The CDR3 coding sequence is TGTGCCAGTAGCAGCTACGAGGATCAGCCCCAGCATTTT. Residues: CASSSYEDQPQHF.

The J gene is TRBJ2-6, the V gene TRBV10-3; maybe TRBD2 (5 bases). V was pared by 4 bases and J by 0 bases, with 7 bases between. This CDR3 contains 15 residues. CDR1 and CDR2 from the germline V gene are ENHRY and SYGVKD. In nucleotides, the CDR3 is TGTGCCATCAGTGGCAGCGGCTCTGGGGCCAACGTCCTGACTTTC. Its protein is CAISGSGSGANVLTF.

The chain couples TRBV15 to TRBJ2-2; D is ambiguous. CDR1 LNHNV and CDR2 YYDKDF come from the germline V gene (reference sequence). V lost 8 bases, J lost 0 bases, and 10 bases lay in between. This CDR3 is 14 amino acids long. This chain's CDR3 is CATEVRTNTGELFF. In DNA form, the CDR3 reads TGTGCCACCGAAGTGAGAACGAACACCGGGGAGCTGTTTTTT. Full variable domain (remainder filled in from reference TRBV15 and TRBJ2-2): DAMVIQNPRYQVTQFGKPVTLSCSQTLNHNVMYWYQQKSSQAPKLLFHYYDKDFNNEADTPDNFQSRRPNTSFCFLDIRSPGLGDTAMYLCATEVRTNTGELFFGEGSRLTVL.

This chain links TRBV7-9 with TRBJ1-4; a weak D match, TRBD1 (6 bases). CDR1 and CDR2 (germline): SEHNR, FQNEAQ (reference sequence). The CDR3 consists of 15 residues. V lost 5 bases and J 5 bases, leaving 15 bases between the germline ends. The CDR3, as DNA: TGTGCCAGCAGCCTCTCGACAGGTGAAAATGAAAAACTGTTTTTT. It is translated as CASSLSTGENEKLFF.

This chain joins TRBV6-1 and TRBJ1-6; no reliable D call. Trimming cost V 1 base and J 10 bases, with 17 bases left between them. Germline lookup yields CDR1 MNHNS and CDR2 SASEGT. This CDR3 spans 16 amino acids. The CDR3 bases are TGTGCCAGCAGTGAAGGAGGGTACTCGTTTACCTCACCCCTCCACTTT. This codes for CASSEGGYSFTSPLHF.

The count of this clone is one. The V gene is TRBV19, the J gene TRBJ1-2, with D uncertain. Germline V gene lookup returns CDR1 LNHDA and CDR2 SQIVND (reference sequence). Trimming left V 5 bases short and J 8 bases short, with 12 bases between. This CDR3 region has 12 residues. The DNA for the CDR3 is TGTGCCAGTAGTGCTTGGGCGAGAGGCTACACCTTC. Translation: CASSAWARGYTF.

This clone was observed a single time. The V gene is TRBV28, the J gene TRBJ1-2, with D possibly matching TRBD1 (6 bases). The CDR3 sequence is 17 residues long. Trimming stripped 1 base from V and 3 bases from J, with 18 bases between. Germline values: CDR1 MDHEN, CDR2 SYDVKM. Written as DNA, the CDR3 is TGTGCCAGCAGTTTATCTTCACAGGGTTGGGCGTACTATGGCTACACCTTC. It specifies CASSLSSQGWAYYGYTF.

V usage is TRBV7-3 and J usage is TRBJ2-1; TRBD2 matches 12 bases. There are 15 residues in the CDR3. With 4 bases clipped from V and 8 bases from J, the junction kept 6 bases outside the gene matches. Germline-derived CDR1 and CDR2 are SGHTA and FQGTGA. CDR3: CASSSTSGGSDEQFF. The CDR3 DNA sequence: TGTGCCAGCAGCTCGACTAGCGGGGGAAGTGATGAGCAGTTCTTC. Variable domain in full (rest from reference TRBV7-3 and TRBJ2-1): GAGVSQTPSNKVTEKGKYVELRCDPISGHTALYWYRQSLGQGPEFLIYFQGTGAADDSGLPNDRFFAVRPEGSVSTLKIQRTERGDSAVYLCASSSTSGGSDEQFFGPGTRLTVL.

The rearrangement links TRBV7-8 to TRBJ1-3, with D unclear. Trimming left V 2 bases short and J 4 bases short, with 9 bases between. This CDR3 is built from 14 residues. Germline V lookup: CDR1 SGHVS, CDR2 FQNEAQ. CDR3 DNA: TGTGCCAGCAGCTTATCCGAGGCGGGAAACACCATATATTTT. It is translated as CASSLSEAGNTIYF.

This clone was observed once. The rearrangement links TRBV25-1 to TRBJ1-2; 7 bases are a match to TRBD1. Losses at the gene ends were 7 bases for V and 3 bases for J; bases not matched to a gene: 8. CDR1 and CDR2 from the germline V gene are MGHDK and SYGVNS. CDR3 length: 14 residues. In nucleotides, the CDR3 is TGTGCCAGCACCATGACAGGGAACCACTATGGCTACACCTTC. This encodes CASTMTGNHYGYTF.

The CDR3 reads CASSQESTAVYGYTF. CDR3 DNA sequence: TGTGCCAGCAGCCAAGAGTCGACTGCTGTCTATGGCTACACCTTC. The V and J genes are TRBV3-1 (or the pseudogene TRBV3-2) and TRBJ1-2; D ambiguous. The CDR3 has 15 residues. V was pared by 0 bases and J by 4 bases, with 12 bases between. Germline loops: CDR1 LGHDT, CDR2 YNNKEL (reference sequence).

The CDR3 reads CASSEVGVAGELFF. As DNA, the CDR3 is TGCGCCAGCAGTGAAGTCGGGGTTGCCGGGGAGCTGTTTTTT. V usage is TRBV10-2 and J usage is TRBJ2-2; a weak D match, TRBD2 (5 bases). This CDR3 is 14 amino acids long. Germline V CDR1 and CDR2: WSHSY, SAAADI. The germline V and J ends were trimmed by 3 bases and 6 bases, with 11 bases remaining between them.

This sequence joins TRBV9 and TRBJ1-5; the D gene is possibly TRBD1 (5 bases). The CDR3 contains 15 residues. Germline values: CDR1 SGDLS, CDR2 YYNGEE. Trimming removed 3 bases from V and 8 bases from J, with 18 bases in between. CDR3 amino acids: CASSAFGGAREPQHF. CDR3 coding DNA: TGTGCCAGCAGCGCCTTCGGGGGAGCGAGGGAGCCCCAGCATTTT.

The V and J genes are TRBV7-8 and TRBJ1-2; 7 bases are a match to TRBD1. CDR1 is SGHVS and CDR2 is FQNEAQ in the germline V gene. The CDR3 is made up of 14 amino acids. V dropped 5 bases and J dropped 2; count of bases not matched to a gene: 5. DNA of the CDR3: TGTGCCAGCAGCCGTCTACAGGGGAACTATGGCTACACCTTC. Protein product: CASSRLQGNYGYTF.

The chain has TRBV21-1 and TRBJ2-2; TRBD1 reflects the table's D call only, with no check against the DNA. TRBV21-1 is described as a pseudogene. The CDR3 has 18 amino acids. CDR3 in amino acids: CASSSLYRDPTGPGELFF. In DNA, the CDR3 is TGTGCCAGCAGCAGCTTATACCGGGACCCCACAGGGCCCGGGGAGCTGTTTTTT.

The chain carries TRBV9 and TRBJ1-6, with a possible D match to TRBD1 (5 bases). Germline CDR1 and CDR2: SGDLS and YYNGEE. V gave up 3 bases and J gave up 7 bases, with 11 bases separating them. The CDR3 consists of 14 residues. DNA of the CDR3: TGTGCCAGCAGCGGCCTCAGGGAAAATTCACCCCTCCACTTT. This encodes CASSGLRENSPLHF.

The chain has TRBV21-1 and TRBJ1-2; the tabulated D call, TRBD1, remains unverified against the DNA. TRBV21-1 is noted as a pseudogene. The CDR3 consists of 15 residues. The CDR3 is CASSLTPGQGHGYTF. Here the CDR3 DNA reads TGTGCCAGCAGCCTTACACCGGGACAGGGTCATGGCTACACCTTC.

The chain is built from TRBV15 and TRBJ1-2; the D gene is possibly TRBD1 (5 bases). The germline gives CDR1 LNHNV, CDR2 YYDKDF (reference sequence). V was pared by 0 bases and J by 2 bases, with 7 bases between. CDR3 length: 14 amino acids. The CDR3 bases are TGTGCCACCAGCAGAGAAAGGGGAAACTATGGCTACACCTTC. Amino acids: CATSRERGNYGYTF.

The rearrangement joins TRBV6-5 to TRBJ1-2; D is ambiguous. Deletions cut 0 bases from V and 4 bases from J, with 9 bases between. Germline V gene lookup returns CDR1 MNHEY and CDR2 SVGAGI. This CDR3 has 14 residues. The CDR3 loop reads CASSYSDTFYGYTF. The CDR3 DNA reads as TGTGCCAGCAGTTACTCAGACACCTTCTATGGCTACACCTTC.

The chain combines TRBV2 with TRBJ1-5; 11 nucleotides line up with TRBD1. Germline assignment: CDR1 SNHLY and CDR2 FYNNEI. V lost 6 bases to trimming and J lost 5 bases; unmatched junction nucleotides: 3. The CDR3 extends over 14 amino acids. CDR3 protein: CASRGQGGYQPQHF. CDR3 DNA sequence: TGTGCCAGCAGGGGACAGGGGGGATATCAGCCCCAGCATTTT.

The chain has TRBV10-2 and TRBJ2-1; perhaps TRBD2 as D (5 bases). The CDR3 length is 13 residues. Per the germline V gene, CDR1 is WSHSY and CDR2 is SAAADI. V was cut by 6 bases and J by 6 bases, with 12 bases left in between. CDR3 coding DNA: TGCGCCAGCAGCCCACTAGATACCAATGAGCAGTTCTTC. Protein product: CASSPLDTNEQFF.

This chain links TRBV14 with TRBJ2-5; D unresolved. V shed 1 base and J shed 1 base, with 7 bases lying between them. CDR1 is SGHDN and CDR2 is FVKESK in the germline V gene. The CDR3 consists of 14 residues. The CDR3 nucleotides are TGTGCCAGCAGCCAAGGCCAGGTCCAAGAGACCCAGTACTTC. Protein: CASSQGQVQETQYF.